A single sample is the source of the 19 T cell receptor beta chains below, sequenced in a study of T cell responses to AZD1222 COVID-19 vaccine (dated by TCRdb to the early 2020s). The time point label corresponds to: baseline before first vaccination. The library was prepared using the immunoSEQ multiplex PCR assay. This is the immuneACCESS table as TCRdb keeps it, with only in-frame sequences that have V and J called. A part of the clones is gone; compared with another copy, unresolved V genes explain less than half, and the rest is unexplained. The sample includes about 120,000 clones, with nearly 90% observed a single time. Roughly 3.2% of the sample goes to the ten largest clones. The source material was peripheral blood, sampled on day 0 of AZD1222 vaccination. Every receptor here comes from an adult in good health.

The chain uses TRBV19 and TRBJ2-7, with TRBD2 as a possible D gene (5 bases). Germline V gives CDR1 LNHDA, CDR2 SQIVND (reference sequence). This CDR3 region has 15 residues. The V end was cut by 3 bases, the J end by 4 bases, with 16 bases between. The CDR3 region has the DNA TGTGCCAGTAGTATTAACGGCCGGGGTGGTTACGAGCAGTACTTC. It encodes CASSINGRGGYEQYF.

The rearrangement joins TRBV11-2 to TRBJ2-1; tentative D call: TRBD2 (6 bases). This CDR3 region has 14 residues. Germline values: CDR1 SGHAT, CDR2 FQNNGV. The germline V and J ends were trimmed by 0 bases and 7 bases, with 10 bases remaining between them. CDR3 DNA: TGTGCCAGCAGCTTAGAGCGGGGTTGGAATGAGCAGTTCTTC. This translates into CASSLERGWNEQFF. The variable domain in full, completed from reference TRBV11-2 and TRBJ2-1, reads EAGVAQSPRYKIIEKRQSVAFWCNPISGHATLYWYQQILGQGPKLLIQFQNNGVVDDSQLPKDRFSAERLKGVDSTLKIQPAKLEDSAVYLCASSLERGWNEQFFGPGTRLTVL.

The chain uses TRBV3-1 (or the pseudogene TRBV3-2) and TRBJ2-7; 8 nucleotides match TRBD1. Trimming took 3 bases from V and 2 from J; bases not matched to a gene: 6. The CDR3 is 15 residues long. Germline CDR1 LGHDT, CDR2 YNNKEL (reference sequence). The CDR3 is CASSQDRVRAYEQYF. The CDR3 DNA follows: TGTGCCAGCAGCCAGGACAGGGTAAGAGCCTACGAGCAGTACTTC.

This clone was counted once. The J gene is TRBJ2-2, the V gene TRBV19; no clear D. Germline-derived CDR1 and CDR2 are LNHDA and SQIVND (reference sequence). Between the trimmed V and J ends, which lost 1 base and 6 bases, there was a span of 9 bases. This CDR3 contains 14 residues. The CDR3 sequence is CASSIGGEAGELFF. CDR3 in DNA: TGTGCCAGTAGTATAGGAGGAGAGGCCGGGGAGCTGTTTTTT.

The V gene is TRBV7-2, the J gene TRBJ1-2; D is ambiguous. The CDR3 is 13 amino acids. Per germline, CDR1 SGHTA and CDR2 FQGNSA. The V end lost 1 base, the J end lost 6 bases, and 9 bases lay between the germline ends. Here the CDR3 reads CASSLGRRDGYTF. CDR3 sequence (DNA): TGTGCCAGCAGCTTAGGCAGAAGGGATGGCTACACCTTC.

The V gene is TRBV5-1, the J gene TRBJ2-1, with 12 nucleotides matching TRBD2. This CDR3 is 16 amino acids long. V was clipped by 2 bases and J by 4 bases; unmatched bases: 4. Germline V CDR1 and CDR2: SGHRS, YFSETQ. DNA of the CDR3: TGCGCCAGCAGCTTCAAGACTAGCGGGGGATACAATGAGCAGTTCTTC. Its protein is CASSFKTSGGYNEQFF.

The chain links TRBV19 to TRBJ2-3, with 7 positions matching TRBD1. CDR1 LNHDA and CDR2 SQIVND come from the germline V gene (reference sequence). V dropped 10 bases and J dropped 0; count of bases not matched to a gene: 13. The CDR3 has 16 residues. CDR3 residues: CATNQNRGESTDTQYF. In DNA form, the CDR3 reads TGTGCCACTAACCAAAACAGGGGCGAAAGCACAGATACGCAGTATTTT.

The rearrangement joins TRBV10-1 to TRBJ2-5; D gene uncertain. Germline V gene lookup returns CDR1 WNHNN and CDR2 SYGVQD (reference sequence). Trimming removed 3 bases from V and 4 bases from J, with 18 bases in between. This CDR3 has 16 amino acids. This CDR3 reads CASSERKTPNTETQYF. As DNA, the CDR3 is TGCGCCAGCAGTGAAAGGAAAACCCCTAATACAGAGACCCAGTACTTC.

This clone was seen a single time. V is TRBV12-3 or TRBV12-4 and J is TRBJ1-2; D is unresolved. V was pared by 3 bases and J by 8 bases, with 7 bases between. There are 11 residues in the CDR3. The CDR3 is CASSLGSGYTF. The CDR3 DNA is TGTGCCAGCAGTTTGGGGAGCGGCTACACCTTC.

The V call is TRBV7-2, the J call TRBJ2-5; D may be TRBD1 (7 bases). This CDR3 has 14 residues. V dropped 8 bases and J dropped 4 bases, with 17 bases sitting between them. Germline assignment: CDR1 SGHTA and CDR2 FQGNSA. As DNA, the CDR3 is TGTGCCAGCGGATTCCAGGGGGGCCCAGAGACCCAGTACTTC. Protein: CASGFQGGPETQYF.

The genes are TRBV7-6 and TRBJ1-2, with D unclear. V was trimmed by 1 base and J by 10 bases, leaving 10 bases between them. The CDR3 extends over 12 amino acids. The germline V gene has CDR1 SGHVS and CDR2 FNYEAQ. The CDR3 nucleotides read TGTGCCAGCAGCTTAGATAGGCGGGTCTACACCTTC. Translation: CASSLDRRVYTF.

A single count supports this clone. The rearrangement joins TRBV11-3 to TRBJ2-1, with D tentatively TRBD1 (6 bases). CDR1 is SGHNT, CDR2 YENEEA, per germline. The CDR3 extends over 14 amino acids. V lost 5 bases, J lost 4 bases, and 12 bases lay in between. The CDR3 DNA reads TGTGCCAGCAGCCTCGGGCAGGGGTACAATGAGCAGTTCTTC. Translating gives CASSLGQGYNEQFF.

The DNA for the CDR3 is TGTGCCAGCAGTCTTAGACAGGGAGGCTTAGGCTACACCTTC. This translates into CASSLRQGGLGYTF. This chain uses TRBV6-5 with TRBJ1-2, with 7 bases fitting TRBD1. The V segment lost 5 bases and the J segment 8 bases; nucleotides outside the gene matches: 11. CDR3 size: 14 residues. Per germline, CDR1 MNHEY and CDR2 SVGAGI.

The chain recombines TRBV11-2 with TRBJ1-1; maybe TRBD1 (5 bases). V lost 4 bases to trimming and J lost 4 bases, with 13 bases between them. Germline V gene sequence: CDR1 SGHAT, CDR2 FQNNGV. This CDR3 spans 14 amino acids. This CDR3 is CASSSLRGSTEAFF. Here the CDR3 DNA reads TGTGCCAGCAGCTCCCTACGGGGGAGCACTGAAGCTTTCTTT.

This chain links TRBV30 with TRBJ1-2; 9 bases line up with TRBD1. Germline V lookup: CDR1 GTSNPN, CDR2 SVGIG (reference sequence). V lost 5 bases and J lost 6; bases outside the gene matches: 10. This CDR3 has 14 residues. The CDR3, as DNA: TGTGCCTGGGTCCGGGACAGGGAGGAGAATGGCTACACCTTC. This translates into CAWVRDREENGYTF.

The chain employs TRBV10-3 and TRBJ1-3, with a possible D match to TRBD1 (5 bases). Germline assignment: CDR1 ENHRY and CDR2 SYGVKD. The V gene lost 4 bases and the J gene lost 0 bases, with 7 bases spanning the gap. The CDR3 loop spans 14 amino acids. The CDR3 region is CAISGQFSGNTIYF. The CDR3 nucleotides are TGTGCCATCAGTGGACAGTTCTCTGGAAACACCATATATTTT.

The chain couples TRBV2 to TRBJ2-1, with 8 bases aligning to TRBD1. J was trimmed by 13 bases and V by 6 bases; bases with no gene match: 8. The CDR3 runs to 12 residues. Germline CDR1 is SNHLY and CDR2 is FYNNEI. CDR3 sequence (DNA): TGTGCCAGCAGGCTTTCCAGGGGGCCCCAGTTCTTC. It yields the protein CASRLSRGPQFF.

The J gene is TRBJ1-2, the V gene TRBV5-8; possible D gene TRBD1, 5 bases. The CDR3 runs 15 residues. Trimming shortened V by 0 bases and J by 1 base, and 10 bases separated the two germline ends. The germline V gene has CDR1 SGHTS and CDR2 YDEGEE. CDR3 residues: CASSLGQPLNYGYTF. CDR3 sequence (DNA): TGTGCCAGCAGCTTGGGACAGCCCCTTAACTATGGCTACACCTTC.

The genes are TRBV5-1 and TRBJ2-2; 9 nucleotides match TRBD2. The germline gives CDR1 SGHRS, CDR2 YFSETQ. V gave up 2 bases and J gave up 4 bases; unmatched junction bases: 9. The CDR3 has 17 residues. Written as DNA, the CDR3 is TGCGCCAGCAGCTTAGCAAGCGGGGGGCTATTCACCGGGGAGCTGTTTTTT. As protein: CASSLASGGLFTGELFF. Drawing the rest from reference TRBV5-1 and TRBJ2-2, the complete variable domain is KAGVTQTPRYLIKTRGQQVTLSCSPISGHRSVSWYQQTPGQGLQFLFEYFSETQRNKGNFPGRFSGRQFSNSRSEMNVSTLELGDSALYLCASSLASGGLFTGELFFGEGSRLTVL.